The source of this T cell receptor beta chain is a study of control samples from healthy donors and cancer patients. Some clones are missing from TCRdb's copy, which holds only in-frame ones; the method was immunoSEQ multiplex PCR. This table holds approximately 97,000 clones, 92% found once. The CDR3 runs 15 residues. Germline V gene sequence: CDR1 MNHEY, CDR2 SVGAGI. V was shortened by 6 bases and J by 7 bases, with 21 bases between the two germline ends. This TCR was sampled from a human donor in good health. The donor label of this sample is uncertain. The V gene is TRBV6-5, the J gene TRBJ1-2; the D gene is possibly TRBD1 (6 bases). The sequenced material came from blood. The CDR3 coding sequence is TGTGCCAGCAGGGGAGTGGGGGGGCTCCTAGGTGGCTACACCTTC. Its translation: CASRGVGGLLGGYTF.